A single T cell receptor beta chain is shown here with its context. Its antigen remains unknown. The study ran its PCR with 60 Vbeta and 13 Jbeta primers. TCRdb's table, derived via immunoSEQ multiplex PCR, lists solely in-frame clones and lacks some. The data show roughly 130,000 clones, with about 74% seen just once and roughly 6.3% held by the top ten. This record comes from a study of cytomegalovirus exposure and HLA in healthy donors. This CDR3 has 15 amino acids. Trimming took 4 bases from V and 2 from J; bases not matched to a gene: 5. Germline V gene lookup returns CDR1 MRHNA and CDR2 SNTAGT. Among the donors, all were healthy bone marrow donors. Study conclusions and caveats: Prior analysis indicated that the majority of TCR beta V segments exhibited productivity approximately 90% or approximately 30% of the time.

The chain combines TRBV6-4 with TRBJ1-3, with 7 bases fitting TRBD1. This sequence was found in a woman aged 50 to 65 in good health and CMV-seropositive. Sample: PBMCs. The CDR3 sequence is CASSVQGGAGNTIYF. In DNA form, the CDR3 reads TGTGCCAGCAGTGTGCAGGGGGGAGCTGGAAACACCATATATTTT.